Detailed here is one T cell receptor (beta chain). The record originates from a study of control samples from healthy donors and cancer patients. This CDR3 is built from 13 residues. V lost 6 bases, J lost 1 base, and 9 bases lay in between. TCRdb keeps only in-frame clones here, not all; method: immunoSEQ multiplex PCR. The sample carries around 170,000 clones, around 90% recorded once. This clonotype was obtained from a man aged 25-45 years in good health. Sequencing was carried out using blood. V is TRBV12-3 or TRBV12-4 and J is TRBJ1-1, with D uncertain. The CDR3 bases are TGTGCCAGCAGCCTAGAAAGGAACACTGAAGCTTTCTTT. Residues: CASSLERNTEAFF.